The 23 T cell receptor beta chains given below trace back to one sample, sequenced in a study of blood T cell repertoires in COVID-19. The table came from immunoSEQ multiplex PCR; TCRdb's copy has only in-frame clones and leaves some out. The top ten hold over 2% of the sample, which has about 140,000 clones, roughly 90% seen once. Sequencing input: peripheral blood. Source of these receptors: a human donor with COVID-19, enrolled during active disease. The donor label of this sample is uncertain.

This chain connects TRBV7-3 to TRBJ1-1; 9 bases line up with TRBD1. J lost 4 bases, V lost 4 bases, and 1 base had no gene match. The CDR3 extends over 13 amino acids. Germline V gene lookup returns CDR1 SGHTA and CDR2 FQGTGA. CDR3 sequence (DNA): TGTGCCAGCAGCTCGGGACAGGGCACTGAAGCTTTCTTT. It yields the protein CASSSGQGTEAFF.

V is TRBV28 and J is TRBJ1-3; 8 positions agree with TRBD1. The CDR3 runs to 16 residues. Trimming at V came to 7 bases and at J to 0 bases, leaving 8 bases not matched to a gene. CDR1 and CDR2 from the germline V gene are MDHEN and SYDVKM. As DNA, the CDR3 is TGTGCCAGCACCACAGGGGGGCTAACCTCTGGAAACACCATATATTTT. Its translation: CASTTGGLTSGNTIYF.

This sequence joins TRBV10-3 and TRBJ2-1; perhaps TRBD1 as D (6 bases). V dropped 6 bases and J dropped 8 bases, with 20 bases sitting between them. Germline V CDR1 and CDR2: ENHRY, SYGVKD. The length of the CDR3 is 15 residues. CDR3 residues: CAISPGHPSVDEQFF. CDR3 nucleotides: TGTGCCATCAGCCCGGGACACCCGAGTGTGGATGAGCAGTTCTTC.

DNA of the CDR3: TGCGCCAGCAGCTTGTCCCAGGGGGTACCTGAAGCTTTCTTT. It encodes CASSLSQGVPEAFF. The chain is built from TRBV5-1 and TRBJ1-1, with 7 bases aligning to TRBD1. V lost 1 base, J lost 6 bases, and 6 bases stayed unmatched. Germline CDR1 reads SGHRS; CDR2 reads YFSETQ. CDR3 size: 14 residues.

This rearrangement joins TRBV4-1 to TRBJ2-1; 9 nucleotides agree with TRBD1. V lost 2 bases and J lost 15; bases outside the gene matches: 14. This CDR3 is 15 amino acids long. CDR1 is MGHRA, CDR2 YSYEKL, per germline. CDR3 DNA: TGCGCCAGCAGCCAACCCCGGGACAGGGTTCTCGTCCCGTTCTTC. It yields the protein CASSQPRDRVLVPFF.

V is TRBV29-1 and J is TRBJ2-1; 8 bases align to TRBD2. Germline loops: CDR1 SQVTM, CDR2 ANQGSEA. The CDR3 is 17 amino acids. The V gene end was trimmed by 0 bases and the J gene end by 0 bases; junction bases not matched to a gene: 7. CDR3 protein: CSVEDSGARSSYNEQFF. The CDR3 DNA reads as TGCAGCGTTGAAGATAGCGGGGCGCGAAGCTCCTACAATGAGCAGTTCTTC.

The rearrangement joins TRBV4-1 to TRBJ1-1, with D possibly TRBD1 on 5 matching bases. Per the germline V gene, CDR1 is MGHRA and CDR2 is YSYEKL. The CDR3 is 14 amino acids. Trimming stripped 2 bases from V and 2 bases from J, with 9 bases between. CDR3 nucleotides: TGCGCCAGCAGCCAACCCAGGGAAAACACTGAAGCTTTCTTT. Its protein is CASSQPRENTEAFF.

The genes are TRBV11-3 and TRBJ2-1; TRBD2 matches at 8 bases. CDR1 and CDR2 from the germline V gene are SGHNT and YENEEA. J was trimmed by 4 bases and V by 5 bases; bases with no gene match: 7. CDR3 size: 15 residues. For the CDR3, the DNA is TGTGCCAGCAGCCCGGTGGAGCGGGGGTACAATGAGCAGTTCTTC. It is translated as CASSPVERGYNEQFF.

The chain employs TRBV9 and TRBJ1-6; 8 bases align to TRBD1. Germline V gene data show CDR1 as SGDLS and CDR2 as YYNGEE. The trim removed 4 bases at V and 4 bases at J, leaving 13 bases unmatched. There are 18 residues in the CDR3. This chain's CDR3 is CASSIPMGQDEYNSPLHF. CDR3 nucleotide sequence: TGTGCCAGCAGCATTCCGATGGGACAGGATGAATATAATTCACCCCTCCACTTT.

CDR3 nucleotides: TGTGCCAGCAGTGACCCAGGGGGCTTTCGGAATTCACCCCTCCACTTT. Its translation: CASSDPGGFRNSPLHF. The V and J genes are TRBV6-1 and TRBJ1-6, with 8 nucleotides matching TRBD1. The CDR3 length is 16 residues. J gave up 7 bases and V 3 bases, and 8 bases lay outside the gene matches. Germline V gives CDR1 MNHNS, CDR2 SASEGT.

This chain joins TRBV2 and TRBJ2-5; 8 bases match TRBD1. The CDR3 is 15 residues long. V gave up 7 bases and J gave up 1 base; unmatched junction bases: 8. Germline V lookup: CDR1 SNHLY, CDR2 FYNNEI. CDR3 residues: CASNSDRGTQETQYF. As DNA, the CDR3 is TGTGCCAGCAACTCCGACAGGGGAACCCAAGAGACCCAGTACTTC.

Note on this clone: A junction boundary mismatches the germline segment, possibly from a read error. V and J are TRBV7-2 and TRBJ2-7; 8 bases are a match to TRBD2. Germline CDR1 is SGHTA and CDR2 is FQGNSA. This CDR3 spans 14 amino acids. This CDR3 reads CASSLAGTRNEQYF. CDR3 bases: TGTGCCAGCAGCCTAGCAGGGACTAGGAACGAGCAGTACTTC.

The chain joins TRBV28 to TRBJ2-7; D gene uncertain. The CDR3 totals 9 residues. Germline lookup yields CDR1 MDHEN and CDR2 SYDVKM. Trimming left V 6 bases short and J 6 bases short, with 3 bases between. The CDR3 bases are TGTGCCAGCAGCTCCGAGCAGTACTTC. Residues: CASSSEQYF.

V is TRBV24-1 and J is TRBJ1-1, with D unclear. Germline V lookup: CDR1 KGHDR, CDR2 SFDVKD. The germline V and J ends were trimmed by 5 bases and 4 bases, with 7 bases remaining between them. This CDR3 has 12 residues. CDR3 residues: CATSGRSTEAFF. For the CDR3, the DNA is TGTGCCACCAGTGGCCGGTCCACTGAAGCTTTCTTT.

This clone has just one count. The J gene is TRBJ1-2, the V gene TRBV19, with TRBD1 matching 7 bases. Germline assignment: CDR1 LNHDA and CDR2 SQIVND (reference sequence). Unmatched junction bases numbered 7, after V lost 1 base and J lost 5 bases. This CDR3 region has 15 residues. DNA for the CDR3: TGTGCCAGTAGTATAGGCTCAGGGGGTTTTTATGGCTACACCTTC. Translation gives CASSIGSGGFYGYTF.

This rearrangement joins TRBV5-4 to TRBJ2-6; TRBD1 aligns across 9 bases. CDR1 and CDR2 (germline): SGHNT, YYREEE (reference sequence). The CDR3 covers 18 residues. J gave up 0 bases and V 4 bases, and 8 bases lay outside the gene matches. The CDR3 DNA reads as TGTGCCAGCAGCCTGGACGGGACAGGGTTCTCTGGGGCCAACGTCCTGACTTTC. It specifies CASSLDGTGFSGANVLTF.

The chain is built from TRBV9 and TRBJ1-1; possible D gene TRBD1, 5 bases. Germline CDR1 is SGDLS and CDR2 is YYNGEE. The CDR3 loop spans 16 amino acids. The V end was cut by 0 bases, the J end by 1 base, with 13 bases between. CDR3: CASSVAGEGRNTEAFF. The DNA for the CDR3 is TGTGCCAGCAGCGTAGCGGGGGAAGGGAGGAACACTGAAGCTTTCTTT.

The chain has TRBV10-1 and TRBJ2-1; 11 bases align to TRBD2. Germline CDR1 WNHNN, CDR2 SYGVQD (reference sequence). Losses at the gene ends were 4 bases for V and 5 bases for J; bases not matched to a gene: 7. The CDR3 length is 16 residues. Here the CDR3 DNA reads TGCGCCAGCAGTGCCGGGCTAGCGGGAGGCGACAATGAGCAGTTCTTC. It translates to CASSAGLAGGDNEQFF.

This clone was observed a handful of times. The V gene is TRBV6-1, the J gene TRBJ1-5; a possible D gene is TRBD1 (6 bases). With 1 base removed from V and 2 bases from J, the gap between germline ends came to 12 bases. Germline-derived CDR1 and CDR2 are MNHNS and SASEGT. This CDR3 has 16 residues. This chain's CDR3 is CASSEEAGVGNQPQHF. The DNA for the CDR3 is TGTGCCAGCAGTGAAGAGGCAGGGGTCGGCAATCAGCCCCAGCATTTT.

The V call is TRBV7-9, the J call TRBJ2-5, with 8 bases that match TRBD1. V gave up 4 bases and J gave up 1 base; unmatched junction bases: 2. The CDR3 has 14 residues. The V gene's germline CDR1 is SEHNR and CDR2 FQNEAQ (reference sequence). The CDR3 nucleotides are TGTGCCAGCAGCTCTGGACAGGGCCAAGAGACCCAGTACTTC. Translation gives CASSSGQGQETQYF. Combining the CDR3 with reference TRBV7-9 and TRBJ2-5 gives the whole variable domain DTGVSQNPRHKITKRGQNVTFRCDPISEHNRLYWYRQTLGQGPEFLTYFQNEAQLEKSRLLSDRFSAERPKGSFSTLEIQRTEQGDSAMYLCASSSGQGQETQYFGPGTRLLVL.

The rearrangement links TRBV30 to TRBJ1-2; a possible D gene is TRBD1 (6 bases). Germline V gene data show CDR1 as GTSNPN and CDR2 as SVGIG (reference sequence). The CDR3 is 12 residues long. CDR3 residues: CAVNREGYGYTF. Written as DNA, the CDR3 is TGTGCTGTTAACAGGGAGGGCTATGGCTACACCTTC.

The CDR3 spells CASSYDAGGLYEQYF. The CDR3 nucleotides read TGTGCCAGCAGTTACGATGCAGGGGGGCTCTACGAGCAGTACTTC. V gene TRBV6-5 combines with J gene TRBJ2-7, with a tentative D call TRBD1 (7 bases). The V end was cut by 2 bases, the J end by 3 bases, with 14 bases between. The CDR3 loop spans 15 amino acids. Germline V gene data show CDR1 as MNHEY and CDR2 as SVGAGI.

The gene calls are TRBV7-2 and TRBJ1-2, with 9 bases aligning to TRBD1. This CDR3 spans 14 amino acids. CDR1 SGHTA and CDR2 FQGNSA come from the germline V gene. The V gene end was trimmed by 4 bases and the J gene end by 5 bases; junction bases not matched to a gene: 5. CDR3 coding DNA: TGTGCCAGCAGCTCCTCGGACAGGGGATATGGCTACACCTTC. Translation: CASSSSDRGYGYTF.